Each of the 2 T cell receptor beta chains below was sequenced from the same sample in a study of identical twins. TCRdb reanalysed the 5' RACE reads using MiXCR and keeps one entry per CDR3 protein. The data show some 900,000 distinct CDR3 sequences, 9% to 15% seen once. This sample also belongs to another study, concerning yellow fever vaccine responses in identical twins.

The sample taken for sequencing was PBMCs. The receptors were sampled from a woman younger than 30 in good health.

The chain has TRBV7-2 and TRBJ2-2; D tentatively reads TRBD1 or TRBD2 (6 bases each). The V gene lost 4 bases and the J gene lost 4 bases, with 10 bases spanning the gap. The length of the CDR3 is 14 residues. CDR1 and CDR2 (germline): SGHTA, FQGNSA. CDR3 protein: CASSWGAVTGELFF. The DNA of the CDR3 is TGTGCCAGCAGCTGGGGGGCGGTCACCGGGGAGCTGTTTTTT.

Here the CDR3 DNA reads TGTGCTAGTGGTTTGGCCCCCCCCTCAGGGACCTATGGCTACACCTTC. Translation gives CASGLAPPSGTYGYTF. The gene calls are TRBV12-5 and TRBJ1-2; maybe TRBD1 (5 bases). The CDR3 has 16 amino acids. Germline CDR1 is LGHNT and CDR2 is FRNRAP. Trimming shortened V by 1 base and J by 4 bases, and 16 bases separated the two germline ends.